Below, 2 T cell receptor beta chains from the same sample are listed, as sequenced in a study of chemoradiotherapy in HPV16-positive cancers. Data came from immunoSEQ multiplex PCR; TCRdb stores just in-frame clones and leaves some out. The table records some 7,000 clones, 89% of them present only once. Sequencing was performed on tumor tissue, taken from a patient who underwent chemoradiotherapy. The receptors here all came from a human donor with HPV-associated anogenital cancer.

The chain is built from TRBV9 and TRBJ1-1, with 10 bases aligning to TRBD1. Trimming cost V 4 bases and J 11 bases; bases outside gene matches: 8. Germline V lookup: CDR1 SGDLS, CDR2 YYNGEE. This CDR3 contains 13 residues. The CDR3 loop is CASSPTGTGAAFF. CDR3 nucleotides: TGTGCCAGCAGCCCGACCGGGACAGGGGCCGCTTTCTTT. The full variable domain, rest sourced from reference TRBV9 and TRBJ1-1, is DSGVTQTPKHLITATGQRVTLRCSPRSGDLSVYWYQQSLDQGLQFLIQYYNGEERAKGNILERFSAQQFPDLHSELNLSSLELGDSALYFCASSPTGTGAAFFGQGTRLTVV.

On this clone itself: One junction end disagrees with the germline gene, perhaps due to a read error. The chain couples TRBV6-1 to TRBJ1-2; D gene unclear. Germline V gene sequence: CDR1 MNHNS, CDR2 SASEGT. The CDR3 consists of 13 residues. CDR3 bases: TGTGCCAGCAGTGAAAATGCGTTAGGTGGCCACACCTTC. It yields the protein CASSENALGGHTF.